Included here is one TCR beta chain sequence, with context. Antigen specificity is unknown. The data stem from a study of PD-1 blockade in mismatch repair-deficient tumors. Turning to the study itself: Enrolled about 2012-2016, patients had progressing, pretreated mismatch repair-deficient cancers of around twelve types. Study results and caveats: After pembrolizumab, tumor-resident clones rose rapidly, then generally contracted before radiologic responses.

TCRdb keeps only in-frame clones here, not all; method: immunoSEQ multiplex PCR. Among some 120,000 clones, about 90% were seen once, and the ten largest hold roughly 12%. The length of the CDR3 is 11 residues. V was shortened by 8 bases and J by 6 bases, with 10 bases between the two germline ends. Per germline, CDR1 MNHEY and CDR2 SVGAGI. Every patient had mismatch repair deficiency by PCR or immunohistochemistry. TCRs were sequenced from three patients responding to pembrolizumab. The material sequenced was peripheral blood, taken approximately 73 weeks after starting pembrolizumab. The gene calls are TRBV6-5 and TRBJ1-1; D gene unclear. This TCR derives from an adult with mismatch repair-deficient cancer. This CDR3 is CASPRLAEAFF. DNA for the CDR3: TGTGCCAGCCCACGATTAGCTGAAGCTTTCTTT.